A single sample is the source of the 7 T cell receptor beta chains below, sequenced in a study of blood T cell repertoires in COVID-19. Profiled with immunoSEQ multiplex PCR; TCRdb holds only in-frame clones, not every one. The sample records more than 100,000 clones, 65% to 85% being singletons. Source material: peripheral blood. Receptors originate from a woman older than 75 with acute or convalescent COVID-19.

This clone was recorded a few times. This chain joins TRBV2 and TRBJ2-5; TRBD2 might be the D (6 bases). CDR1 is SNHLY and CDR2 is FYNNEI in the germline V gene. V was cut by 5 bases and J by 0 bases, with 10 bases left in between. CDR3 size: 14 residues. In DNA, the CDR3 is TGTGCCAGCAGTTATGGGACTGACCAAGAGACCCAGTACTTC. This translates into CASSYGTDQETQYF.

The chain recombines TRBV7-6 with TRBJ2-2; TRBD1 matches at 7 bases. The CDR3 contains 15 residues. With 5 bases clipped from V and 2 bases from J, the junction kept 5 bases outside the gene matches. In germline, CDR1 is SGHVS, CDR2 FNYEAQ. In DNA, the CDR3 is TGTGCCAGCAGCCGAGGGGGCCCAAACACCGGGGAGCTGTTTTTT. Its protein is CASSRGGPNTGELFF.

This clone was counted ten times or more. V and J are TRBV7-2 and TRBJ2-7; 7 bases line up with TRBD1. This CDR3 comprises 15 residues. Germline V gene sequence: CDR1 SGHTA, CDR2 FQGNSA. The junction had 8 bases not matched to a gene; V was cut back by 5 bases and J by 1 base. CDR3 amino acids: CASSPDRDRSYEQYF. The CDR3 nucleotides read TGTGCCAGCAGCCCAGACAGGGATCGGTCCTACGAGCAGTACTTC.

The chain joins TRBV6-5 to TRBJ1-6; D is uncertain. The CDR3 has 15 residues. The V end was cut by 0 bases, the J end by 6 bases, with 9 bases between. Germline V lookup: CDR1 MNHEY, CDR2 SVGAGI. The CDR3 sequence: CASSYSGRINSPLHF. The CDR3 DNA reads as TGTGCCAGCAGTTACTCCGGGAGAATTAATTCACCCCTCCACTTT.

The rearrangement links TRBV19 to TRBJ1-5; D might be TRBD1 (6 bases). The CDR3 has 15 amino acids. Between the trimmed V and J ends, which lost 6 bases and 6 bases, there was a span of 18 bases. The germline V gene has CDR1 LNHDA and CDR2 SQIVND (reference sequence). CDR3 protein: CASSLGQRQLQPQHF. The CDR3 DNA reads TGTGCCAGTAGCCTAGGACAGCGGCAACTTCAGCCCCAGCATTTT.

This rearrangement joins TRBV30 to TRBJ2-2, with TRBD2 matching over 9 bases. CDR1 is GTSNPN and CDR2 is SVGIG in the germline V gene (reference sequence). V was clipped by 0 bases and J by 4 bases; unmatched bases: 3. The CDR3 is made up of 15 amino acids. CDR3 in amino acids: CAWSVGTSSTGELFF. DNA for the CDR3: TGTGCCTGGAGTGTAGGGACTAGCTCCACCGGGGAGCTGTTTTTT. The full variable domain, completed using reference TRBV30 and TRBJ2-2, is SQTIHQWPATLVQPVGSPLSLECTVEGTSNPNLYWYRQAAGRGLQLLFYSVGIGQISSEVPQNLSASRPQDRQFILSSKKLLLSDSGFYLCAWSVGTSSTGELFFGEGSRLTVL.

The rearrangement uses TRBV5-1 and TRBJ2-7; tentatively, D is TRBD2 (5 bases). The CDR3 length is 14 residues. Per germline, CDR1 SGHRS and CDR2 YFSETQ. Between the trimmed V and J ends, which lost 4 bases and 0 bases, there was a span of 11 bases. This chain's CDR3 is CASSPGLSSYEQYF. The CDR3 DNA follows: TGCGCCAGCAGCCCAGGACTGAGCTCCTACGAGCAGTACTTC.